A single sample is the source of the 9 T cell receptor beta chains below, sequenced in a study of cytomegalovirus exposure and HLA in healthy donors. Repertoires were generated with immunoSEQ multiplex PCR, while TCRdb's copy carries only in-frame clones and drops some. The data hold some 180,000 clones, with roughly 86% observed a single time. The material sequenced was PBMCs. The receptors were gathered from a man in his thirties or forties in good health and CMV-seropositive.

The chain links TRBV27 to TRBJ2-3; D uncertain. Germline V CDR1 and CDR2: MNHEY, SMNVEV (reference sequence). Trimming removed 3 bases at V and 7 bases at J, with 11 bases between. The CDR3 extends over 13 amino acids. Written as DNA, the CDR3 is TGTGCCAGCAGTTTGGCTCGAACCTATACGCAGTATTTT. It translates to CASSLARTYTQYF.

J is TRBJ2-2 and V is TRBV5-1; perhaps TRBD2 as D (5 bases). The CDR3 is 14 amino acids. Per the germline V gene, CDR1 is SGHRS and CDR2 is YFSETQ. Between the trimmed V and J ends, which lost 5 bases and 3 bases, there was a span of 11 bases. CDR3 loop: CASRVREYTGELFF. CDR3 DNA: TGCGCCAGCAGGGTGAGGGAGTACACCGGGGAGCTGTTTTTT.

This clone has more than one count but fewer than ten. DNA of the CDR3: TGTGCCAGCAGTGGCGGCTGGGGCTACACCTTC. This gives the protein CASSGGWGYTF. The chain joins TRBV6-5 to TRBJ1-2; D gene unclear. The V gene lost 5 bases and the J gene lost 8 bases, with 9 bases spanning the gap. The CDR3 consists of 11 residues. Germline CDR1 and CDR2: MNHEY and SVGAGI.

V usage is TRBV2 and J usage is TRBJ1-5; the match to TRBD1 covers 8 bases. J lost 2 bases, V lost 4 bases, and 1 base had no gene match. This CDR3 region has 14 residues. The germline gives CDR1 SNHLY, CDR2 FYNNEI. The CDR3 DNA follows: TGTGCCAGCAGTGCGGACAGGGGCAATCAGCCCCAGCATTTT. Translated: CASSADRGNQPQHF.

The chain combines TRBV4-1 with TRBJ2-1, with a possible D match to TRBD2 (6 bases). The ends were cut back, 4 bases at V and 4 bases at J, with 23 bases in the middle. Germline V gives CDR1 MGHRA, CDR2 YSYEKL. The CDR3 is made up of 18 amino acids. The CDR3 DNA reads TGCGCCAGCAGCCTCCCTCTCGGATCATGGAGGGCATACAATGAGCAGTTCTTC. Its protein product is CASSLPLGSWRAYNEQFF.

The chain links TRBV6-1 to TRBJ1-1, with D unclear. Between the trimmed V and J ends, which lost 2 bases and 1 base, there was a span of 8 bases. CDR3 length: 14 amino acids. The germline V gene has CDR1 MNHNS and CDR2 SASEGT. The CDR3 sequence is CASSEREWNTEAFF. The CDR3 DNA follows: TGTGCCAGCAGTGAACGCGAGTGGAACACTGAAGCTTTCTTT.

V and J are TRBV15 and TRBJ2-3; 8 bases are a match to TRBD1. CDR3 length: 15 residues. The ends lost 3 bases at V and 5 bases at J; junction bases unmatched: 7. CDR1 is LNHNV and CDR2 is YYDKDF in the germline V gene (reference sequence). CDR3 coding DNA: TGTGCCACCAGCAGGATTAGACAGGGGTTAGATACGCAGTATTTT. Amino acids: CATSRIRQGLDTQYF.

This clone has more than one count but fewer than ten. The chain joins TRBV4-1 to TRBJ2-1, with 13 bases lining up with TRBD2. This CDR3 comprises 17 residues. Germline V gives CDR1 MGHRA, CDR2 YSYEKL. V shed 5 bases, J shed 5 bases, and the junction held 9 bases outside the gene matches. The CDR3 sequence: CASSSRTSGSTHNEQFF. CDR3 DNA: TGCGCCAGCAGCTCCCGGACTAGCGGGAGTACCCACAATGAGCAGTTCTTC.

The chain links TRBV7-2 to TRBJ1-2, with D possibly TRBD1 on 6 matching bases. CDR1 and CDR2 (germline): SGHTA, FQGNSA. V lost 5 bases to trimming and J lost 2 bases, with 12 bases between them. CDR3 length: 14 amino acids. CDR3 residues: CASSLQTGNYGYTF. The CDR3 DNA sequence: TGTGCCAGCAGCCTTCAGACAGGAAACTATGGCTACACCTTC. The whole variable domain, filled in from reference TRBV7-2 and TRBJ1-2, reads GAGVSQSPSNKVTEKGKDVELRCDPISGHTALYWYRQSLGQGLEFLIYFQGNSAPDKSGLPSDRFSAERTGGSVSTLTIQRTQQEDSAVYLCASSLQTGNYGYTFGSGTRLTVV.